This TCR beta chain was captured by sequencing in a study of a mutant IDH1 vaccine in newly diagnosed glioma. About the study: Patients received vaccination from 4-6 weeks after radiotherapy alone, or with temozolomide cycles. Patients arrived already treated with radiotherapy, temozolomide, or both, most having had both.

With respect to this clone: Its antigen is not identified.

Time point described: week 5, during vaccination. Doses consisted of 300 ug of mutant IDH1 20-mer peptide each, paired with topical imiquimod. Donor tumors were new WHO grade 3 or 4 IDH1-mutant, ATRX-lost astrocytomas. This CDR3 contains 13 residues. Germline CDR1 SGDLS, CDR2 YYNGEE. Trimming stripped 3 bases from V and 2 bases from J, with 8 bases between. Clones were read by immunoSEQ multiplex PCR, and TCRdb kept only the in-frame ones, dropping some. The sample yields 70,000 to 90,000 clones, around 90% seen once. The rearrangement uses TRBV9 and TRBJ1-2; no clear D. The sample here was PBMCs, taken from a glioma patient whose treatment included an IDH1 peptide vaccine. The origin of this receptor is a woman between 45 and 60 years old with glioma. This CDR3 reads CASSAPPNYGYTF. CDR3 in DNA: TGTGCCAGCAGCGCCCCCCCCAACTATGGCTACACCTTC.